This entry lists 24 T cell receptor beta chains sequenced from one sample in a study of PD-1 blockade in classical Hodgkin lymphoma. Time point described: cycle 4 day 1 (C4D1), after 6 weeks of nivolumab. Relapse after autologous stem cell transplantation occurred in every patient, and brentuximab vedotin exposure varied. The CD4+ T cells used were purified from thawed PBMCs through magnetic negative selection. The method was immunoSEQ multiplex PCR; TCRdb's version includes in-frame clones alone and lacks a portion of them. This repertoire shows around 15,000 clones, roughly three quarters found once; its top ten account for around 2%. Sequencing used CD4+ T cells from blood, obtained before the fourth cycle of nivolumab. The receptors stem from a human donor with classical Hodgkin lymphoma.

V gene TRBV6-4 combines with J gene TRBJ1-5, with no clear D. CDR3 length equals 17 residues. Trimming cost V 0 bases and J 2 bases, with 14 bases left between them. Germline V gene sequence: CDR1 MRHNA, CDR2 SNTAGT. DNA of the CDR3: TGTGCCAGCAGTGACTCCCCCTCCAACGGTGGCAATCAGCCCCAGCATTTT. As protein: CASSDSPSNGGNQPQHF.

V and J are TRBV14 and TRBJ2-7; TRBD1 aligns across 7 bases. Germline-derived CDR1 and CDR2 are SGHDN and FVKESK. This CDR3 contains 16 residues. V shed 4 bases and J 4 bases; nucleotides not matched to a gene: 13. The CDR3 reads CASSPRAGTVDYEQYF. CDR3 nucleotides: TGTGCCAGCAGCCCGCGAGCCGGGACAGTGGATTACGAGCAGTACTTC.

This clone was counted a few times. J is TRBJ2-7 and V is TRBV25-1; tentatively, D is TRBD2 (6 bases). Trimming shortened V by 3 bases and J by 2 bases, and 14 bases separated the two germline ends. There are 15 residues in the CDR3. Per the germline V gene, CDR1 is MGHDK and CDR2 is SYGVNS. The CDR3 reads CASSDPRTGAYEQYF. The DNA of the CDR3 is TGTGCCAGCAGTGACCCTAGGACGGGGGCCTACGAGCAGTACTTC.

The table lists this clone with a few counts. The CDR3 nucleotides are TGTGCCAGCAGCTTAGGAGGCAGCACTAACCAAGAGACCCAGTACTTC. Translated, it gives CASSLGGSTNQETQYF. This rearrangement joins TRBV7-9 to TRBJ2-5, with D uncertain. Looked up from germline, CDR1 is SEHNR and CDR2 is FQNEAQ (reference sequence). The CDR3 consists of 16 residues. Trimming took 1 base from V and 0 from J, leaving 12 bases between them.

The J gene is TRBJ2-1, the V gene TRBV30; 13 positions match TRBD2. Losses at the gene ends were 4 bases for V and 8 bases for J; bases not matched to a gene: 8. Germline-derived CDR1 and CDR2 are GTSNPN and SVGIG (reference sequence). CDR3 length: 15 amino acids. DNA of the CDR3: TGTGCCTGGACCAACGGACTAGCGGGAGCAGATGAGCAGTTCTTC. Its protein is CAWTNGLAGADEQFF. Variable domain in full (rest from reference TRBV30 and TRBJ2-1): SQTIHQWPATLVQPVGSPLSLECTVEGTSNPNLYWYRQAAGRGLQLLFYSVGIGQISSEVPQNLSASRPQDRQFILSSKKLLLSDSGFYLCAWTNGLAGADEQFFGPGTRLTVL.

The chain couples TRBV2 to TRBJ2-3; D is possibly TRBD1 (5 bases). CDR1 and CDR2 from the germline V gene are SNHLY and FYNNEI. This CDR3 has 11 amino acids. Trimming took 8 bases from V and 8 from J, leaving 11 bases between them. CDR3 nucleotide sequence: TGTGCCAGCCAAAAGGGGTCTACGCAGTATTTT. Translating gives CASQKGSTQYF.

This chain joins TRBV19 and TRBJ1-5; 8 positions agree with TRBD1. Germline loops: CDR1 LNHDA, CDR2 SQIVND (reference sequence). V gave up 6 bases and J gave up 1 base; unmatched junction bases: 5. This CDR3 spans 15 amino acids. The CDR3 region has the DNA TGTGCCAGTAGCACGCAGGGGGCCAGCAATCAGCCCCAGCATTTT. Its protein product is CASSTQGASNQPQHF. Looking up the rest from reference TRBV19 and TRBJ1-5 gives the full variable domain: DGGITQSPKYLFRKEGQNVTLSCEQNLNHDAMYWYRQDPGQGLRLIYYSQIVNDFQKGDIAEGYSVSREKKESFPLTVTSAQKNPTAFYLCASSTQGASNQPQHFGDGTRLSIL.

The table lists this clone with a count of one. CDR3 sequence reads: CASSMVPLGAFF. For the CDR3, the DNA is TGTGCCAGTAGTATGGTGCCCCTAGGAGCTTTCTTT. The chain combines TRBV19 with TRBJ1-1; no reliable D call. Germline loops: CDR1 LNHDA, CDR2 SQIVND (reference sequence). Trimming shortened V by 3 bases and J by 10 bases, and 12 bases separated the two germline ends. The CDR3 has 12 amino acids.

The CDR3: CASSFWGFRETQYF. The CDR3 nucleotides are TGTGCCAGCAGCTTTTGGGGCTTTAGGGAGACCCAGTACTTC. The chain has TRBV5-5 and TRBJ2-5; D perhaps matches TRBD1 (5 bases). From germline, CDR1 is SGHKS and CDR2 YYEKEE (reference sequence). V lost 2 bases and J 5 bases, leaving 13 bases between the germline ends. This CDR3 contains 14 residues.

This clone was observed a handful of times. In DNA, the CDR3 is TGTGCCAGCACCCCACTAGCGGGAGACCAAGAGACCCAGTACTTC. Translated: CASTPLAGDQETQYF. The chain has TRBV2 and TRBJ2-5, with 11 positions matching TRBD2. Germline loops: CDR1 SNHLY, CDR2 FYNNEI. The V and J ends lost 7 bases and 0 bases, in that order; junction bases with no gene match: 4. The CDR3 is made up of 15 amino acids. The full variable domain, with the rest looked up from reference TRBV2 and TRBJ2-5, is EPEVTQTPSHQVTQMGQEVILRCVPISNHLYFYWYRQILGQKVEFLVSFYNNEISEKSEIFDDQFSVERPDGSNFTLKIRSTKLEDSAMYFCASTPLAGDQETQYFGPGTRLLVL.

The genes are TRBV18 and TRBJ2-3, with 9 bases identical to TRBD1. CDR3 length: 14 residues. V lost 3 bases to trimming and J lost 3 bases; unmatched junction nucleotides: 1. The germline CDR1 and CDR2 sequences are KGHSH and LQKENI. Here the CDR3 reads CASSPGTGTDTQYF. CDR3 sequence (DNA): TGTGCCAGCTCACCCGGGACAGGGACAGATACGCAGTATTTT.

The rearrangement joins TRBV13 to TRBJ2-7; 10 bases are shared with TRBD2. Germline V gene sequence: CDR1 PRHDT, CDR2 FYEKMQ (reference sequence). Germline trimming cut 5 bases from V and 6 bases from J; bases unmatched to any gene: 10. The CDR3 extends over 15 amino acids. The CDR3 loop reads CASSPPEREGSEQYF. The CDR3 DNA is TGTGCCAGCAGCCCCCCGGAGCGGGAGGGGAGCGAGCAGTACTTC.

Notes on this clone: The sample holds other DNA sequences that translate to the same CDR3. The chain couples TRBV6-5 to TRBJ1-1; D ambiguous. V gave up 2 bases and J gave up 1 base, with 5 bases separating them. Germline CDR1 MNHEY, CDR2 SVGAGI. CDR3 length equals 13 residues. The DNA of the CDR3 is TGTGCCAGCAGTTACAGGGCGAACACTGAAGCTTTCTTT. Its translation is CASSYRANTEAFF.

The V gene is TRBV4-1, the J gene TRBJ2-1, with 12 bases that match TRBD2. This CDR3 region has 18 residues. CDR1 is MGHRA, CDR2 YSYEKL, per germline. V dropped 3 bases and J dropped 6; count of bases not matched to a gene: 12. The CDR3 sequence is CASSQDHTSGRRVNEQFF. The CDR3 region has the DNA TGCGCCAGCAGCCAGGACCACACTAGCGGGAGGAGGGTCAATGAGCAGTTCTTC.

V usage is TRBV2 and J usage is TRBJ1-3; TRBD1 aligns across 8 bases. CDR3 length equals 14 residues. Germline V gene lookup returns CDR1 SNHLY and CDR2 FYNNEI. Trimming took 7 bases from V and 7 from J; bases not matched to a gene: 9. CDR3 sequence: CASTGQGAGNTIYF. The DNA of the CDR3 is TGTGCCAGCACCGGCCAGGGGGCCGGGAACACCATATATTTT.

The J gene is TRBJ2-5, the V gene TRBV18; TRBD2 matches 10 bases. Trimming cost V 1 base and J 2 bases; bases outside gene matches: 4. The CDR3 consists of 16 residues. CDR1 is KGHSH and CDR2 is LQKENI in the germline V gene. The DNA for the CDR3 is TGTGCCAGCTCACCACTCCTACTAGCGGGGCAAGAGACCCAGTACTTC. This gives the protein CASSPLLLAGQETQYF.

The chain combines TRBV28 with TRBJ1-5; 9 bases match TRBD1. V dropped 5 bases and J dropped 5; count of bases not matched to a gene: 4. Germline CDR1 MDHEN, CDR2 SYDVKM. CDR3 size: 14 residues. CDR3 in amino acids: CASSLGQGHQPQHF. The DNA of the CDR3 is TGTGCCAGCAGTCTGGGACAGGGTCATCAGCCCCAGCATTTT. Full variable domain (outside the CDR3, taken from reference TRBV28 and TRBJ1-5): DVKVTQSSRYLVKRTGEKVFLECVQDMDHENMFWYRQDPGLGLRLIYFSYDVKMKEKGDIPEGYSVSREKKERFSLILESASTNQTSMYLCASSLGQGHQPQHFGDGTRLSIL.

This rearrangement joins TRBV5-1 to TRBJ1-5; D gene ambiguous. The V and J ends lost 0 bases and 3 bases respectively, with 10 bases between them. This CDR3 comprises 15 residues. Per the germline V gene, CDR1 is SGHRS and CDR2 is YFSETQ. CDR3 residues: CASSLEGQVNQPQHF. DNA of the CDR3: TGCGCCAGCAGCTTGGAAGGGCAGGTCAATCAGCCCCAGCATTTT.

The CDR3 DNA reads as TGTGCCAGCAGTGAAGCGTACTCCGGGGCCAACGTCCTGACTTTC. Encoded protein: CASSEAYSGANVLTF. The V gene is TRBV2, the J gene TRBJ2-6, with unresolved D. This CDR3 has 15 amino acids. From germline, CDR1 is SNHLY and CDR2 FYNNEI. Trimming cost V 0 bases and J 4 bases, with 7 bases left between them.

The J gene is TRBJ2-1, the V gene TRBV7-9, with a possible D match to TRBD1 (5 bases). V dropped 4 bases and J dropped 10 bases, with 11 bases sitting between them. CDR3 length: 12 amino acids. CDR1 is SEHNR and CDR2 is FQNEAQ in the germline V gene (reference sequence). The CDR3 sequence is CASSSDNREQFF. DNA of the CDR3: TGTGCCAGCAGCTCCGACAACAGGGAGCAGTTCTTC.

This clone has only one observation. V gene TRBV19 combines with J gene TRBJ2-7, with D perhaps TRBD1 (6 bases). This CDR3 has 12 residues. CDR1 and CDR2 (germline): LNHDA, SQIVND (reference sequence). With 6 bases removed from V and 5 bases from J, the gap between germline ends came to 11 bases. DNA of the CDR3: TGTGCCAGTAGAACACAGGGTCACGAGCAGTACTTC. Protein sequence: CASRTQGHEQYF.

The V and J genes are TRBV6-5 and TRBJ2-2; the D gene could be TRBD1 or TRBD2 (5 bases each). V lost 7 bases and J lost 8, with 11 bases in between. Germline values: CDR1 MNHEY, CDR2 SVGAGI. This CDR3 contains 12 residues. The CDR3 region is CASKGRGGELFF. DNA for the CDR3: TGTGCCAGCAAGGGGAGAGGGGGGGAGCTGTTTTTT.

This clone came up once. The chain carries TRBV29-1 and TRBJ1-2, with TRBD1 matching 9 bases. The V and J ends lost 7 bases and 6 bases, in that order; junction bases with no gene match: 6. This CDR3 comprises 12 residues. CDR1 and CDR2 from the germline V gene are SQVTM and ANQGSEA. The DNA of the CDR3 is TGCAGCGCAAAGGGACAGGGCGATGGCTACACCTTC. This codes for CSAKGQGDGYTF.

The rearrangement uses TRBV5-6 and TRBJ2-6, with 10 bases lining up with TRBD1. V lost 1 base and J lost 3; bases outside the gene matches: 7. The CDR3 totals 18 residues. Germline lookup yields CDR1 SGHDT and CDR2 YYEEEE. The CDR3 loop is CASSLIGTGVVGANVLTF. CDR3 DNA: TGTGCCAGCAGCTTGATAGGGACAGGGGTAGTTGGGGCCAACGTCCTGACTTTC.